Included here is one T cell receptor (beta chain) sequence, with context. What it binds is unknown. The CDR3 length is 12 residues. The germline V gene has CDR1 PRHDT and CDR2 FYEKMQ (reference sequence). Trimming stripped 1 base from V and 6 bases from J, with 3 bases between. This sample is part of a study of lymphopenia after photon versus proton radiotherapy. Assay used: immunoSEQ multiplex PCR; TCRdb lists only in-frame clones, some missing. The sample consists of approximately 150,000 clones, around 85% of them appearing once. Overall study results and limits: Photon-treated patients lost naive T cells and TCR diversity; proton-treated stayed stable. In patients who died, overall survival fell as post-nadir TCR diversity dropped more. Post-nadir diversity loss with photons came from oligoclonal expansion, particularly CD8+ Temra cells.

This receptor was obtained from a man aged 45-60 years with gastric cancer. The starting material was peripheral blood, obtained from a patient treated with photon-based radiotherapy. The genes are TRBV13 and TRBJ2-2, with unresolved D. CDR3 sequence reads: CASSLVPGELFF. CDR3 coding DNA: TGTGCCAGCAGCTTAGTACCCGGGGAGCTGTTTTTT.